A single TCR beta chain is shown here with its context. Its antigen is not identified. Over chemoradiotherapy, repertoires were sampled more than once. The sample belongs to a study of chemoradiotherapy in HPV16-positive cancers. For the study at large: Candidate HPV-specific T-cell clones and common TCR motifs came from functional assays in two HPV16-positive patients. General observations from the study: In HPV16-positive patients, HPV-responsive T-cell expansion tracked better recurrence-free survival. The functional HPV-specific definition rests on just two HPV16-positive patients.

The V gene's germline CDR1 is SNHLY and CDR2 FYNNEI. The CDR3 is made up of 17 amino acids. V was trimmed by 0 bases and J by 2 bases, leaving 15 bases between them. Assay: immunoSEQ multiplex PCR; the TCRdb copy retains only in-frame clones and omits some. The repertoire holds approximately 8,600 clones, with around 84% as singletons. This chain connects TRBV2 to TRBJ2-3; D might be TRBD2 (6 bases). This receptor was identified in a human donor with HPV-associated anogenital cancer. The sample was collected from a patient who underwent chemoradiotherapy. The CDR3 spells CASSEAGGKTFTDTQYF. For the CDR3, the DNA is TGTGCCAGCAGTGAAGCGGGCGGGAAGACATTCACAGATACGCAGTATTTT.